This note documents a single T cell receptor beta chain sequence. This CDR3 comprises 14 residues. V gave up 4 bases and J gave up 9 bases; unmatched junction bases: 6. Germline CDR1 reads SGHDN; CDR2 reads FVKESK. Using its own MiXCR run on the 5' RACE reads, TCRdb lists one record per CDR3 protein. The sample has roughly 200,000 distinct CDR3 sequences, roughly 10% seen once. The sample is drawn from a study of T-cell memory formation after mild COVID-19. Turning to the study itself: TCR clusters largely stayed donor specific.

The TCR originated in a man between 18 and 35 years old who had mild COVID-19 (a few samples of this study predate the infection). Cell type and time point are not known. Sequencing was done on a sample of PBMCs or a T cell subset sorted from them (not recorded which). This sequence joins TRBV14 and TRBJ2-1; TRBD1 agrees at 10 bases. CDR3 loop: CASSRRTGGGEQFF. Written as DNA, the CDR3 is TGTGCCAGCAGCCGCCGGACAGGGGGAGGTGAGCAGTTCTTC.